A single sample gave rise to the 9 T cell receptor beta chains below, sequenced in a study of cytomegalovirus exposure and HLA in healthy donors. Clones were sequenced by immunoSEQ multiplex PCR, and TCRdb holds only the in-frame ones, with some missing. The table records a few hundred thousand clones, 88% of them present only once. The sample was PBMCs. These receptors were taken from a young woman in good health and CMV-seronegative.

V usage is TRBV5-1 and J usage is TRBJ2-7; a possible D gene is TRBD1 (6 bases). V was shortened by 3 bases and J by 2 bases, with 9 bases between the two germline ends. CDR1 and CDR2 (germline): SGHRS, YFSETQ. The CDR3 has 13 residues. CDR3 bases: TGCGCCAGCAGCTCCGGACAGACCTACGAGCAGTACTTC. This encodes CASSSGQTYEQYF.

The chain joins TRBV28 to TRBJ1-2; D unclear. This CDR3 is 15 amino acids long. Germline CDR1 is MDHEN and CDR2 is SYDVKM. V was shortened by 3 bases and J by 10 bases, with 21 bases between the two germline ends. Written as DNA, the CDR3 is TGTGCCAGCAGTTTCCGCCAGGAGGTCCCTCGTGACTACACCTTC. Encoded protein: CASSFRQEVPRDYTF.

The chain joins TRBV18 to TRBJ1-1; D not resolved. The ends were cut back, 5 bases at V and 3 bases at J, with 10 bases in the middle. The CDR3 spans 13 residues. Per germline, CDR1 KGHSH and CDR2 LQKENI. The CDR3 loop reads CASSTGIDTEAFF. CDR3 in DNA: TGTGCCAGCTCAACCGGGATTGACACTGAAGCTTTCTTT.

The chain combines TRBV15 with TRBJ2-1, with D tentatively TRBD2 (5 bases). Germline V lookup: CDR1 LNHNV, CDR2 YYDKDF (reference sequence). The ends were cut back, 5 bases at V and 5 bases at J, with 13 bases in the middle. This CDR3 is 14 amino acids long. The chain's CDR3 is CATSGRVTDNEQFF. CDR3 nucleotides: TGTGCCACCAGCGGGCGGGTGACGGACAATGAGCAGTTCTTC.

This chain links TRBV5-1 with TRBJ2-2; D perhaps matches TRBD2 (6 bases). V lost 1 base, J lost 5 bases, and 12 bases lay in between. Germline assignment: CDR1 SGHRS and CDR2 YFSETQ. CDR3 length: 15 residues. In nucleotides, the CDR3 is TGCGCCAGCAGCTTGTACGGGGGAGGAACCGGGGAGCTGTTTTTT. The encoded protein is CASSLYGGGTGELFF. The variable domain in full, completed from reference TRBV5-1 and TRBJ2-2, reads KAGVTQTPRYLIKTRGQQVTLSCSPISGHRSVSWYQQTPGQGLQFLFEYFSETQRNKGNFPGRFSGRQFSNSRSEMNVSTLELGDSALYLCASSLYGGGTGELFFGEGSRLTVL.

This chain joins TRBV18 and TRBJ2-7, with 8 bases matching TRBD2. The CDR3 length is 16 residues. J lost 3 bases, V lost 6 bases, and 13 bases had no gene match. The V gene's germline CDR1 is KGHSH and CDR2 LQKENI. The CDR3 is CASSNKGAGANYEQYF. CDR3 coding DNA: TGTGCCAGCTCGAACAAGGGAGCGGGGGCAAACTACGAGCAGTACTTC.

This rearrangement joins TRBV5-1 to TRBJ2-7; 7 bases align to TRBD2. The V segment lost 0 bases and the J segment 3 bases; nucleotides outside the gene matches: 12. This CDR3 region has 17 residues. Germline CDR1 SGHRS, CDR2 YFSETQ. This CDR3 is CASSLELLASGLYEQYF. The CDR3 region has the DNA TGCGCCAGCAGCTTGGAACTGTTGGCTAGCGGCCTCTACGAGCAGTACTTC.

This clone was seen a few times. The V call is TRBV25-1, the J call TRBJ2-7; perhaps TRBD2 as D (5 bases). V shed 2 bases and J shed 6 bases, with 8 bases lying between them. The V gene's germline CDR1 is MGHDK and CDR2 SYGVNS. This CDR3 contains 12 residues. CDR3 DNA sequence: TGTGCCAGCAGTGAAAGGGCGGGCGAGCAGTACTTC. Its protein is CASSERAGEQYF.

V and J are TRBV4-1 and TRBJ2-1; D is uncertain. CDR3 length equals 15 residues. Germline CDR1 MGHRA, CDR2 YSYEKL. The V end lost 0 bases, the J end lost 1 base, and 7 bases lay between the germline ends. In DNA, the CDR3 is TGCGCCAGCAGCCAAGACAGGTTTTCCTACAATGAGCAGTTCTTC. The encoded protein is CASSQDRFSYNEQFF.